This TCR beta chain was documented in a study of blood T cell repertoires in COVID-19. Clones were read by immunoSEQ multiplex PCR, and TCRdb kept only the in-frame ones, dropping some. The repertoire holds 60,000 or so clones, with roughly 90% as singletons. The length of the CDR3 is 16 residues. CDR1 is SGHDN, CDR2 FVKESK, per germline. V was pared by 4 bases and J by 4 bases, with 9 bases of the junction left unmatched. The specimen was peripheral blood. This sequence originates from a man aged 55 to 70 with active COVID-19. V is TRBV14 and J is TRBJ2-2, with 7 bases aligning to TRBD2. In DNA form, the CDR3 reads TGTGCCAGCAGCCTCCCCCCGGGGGGTGGCACCGGGGAGCTGTTTTTT. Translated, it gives CASSLPPGGGTGELFF.